The clone carrying this T cell receptor beta chain was seen more than once but under ten times. One entry per CDR3 protein results from TCRdb running MiXCR on the RT-PCR reads. The sample shows about a million distinct CDR3 sequences, roughly 18% of them seen only once. This sample is part of a study of patients and donors after allogeneic stem cell transplantation. Sequences were obtained from blood, either unsorted or a sorted T cell fraction (not recorded which). This clonotype was obtained from a human donor who was either an allogeneic HSCT recipient or a stem cell or donor lymphocyte infusion donor (not recorded which). It is not recorded whose cells these are; they may come from a transplant donor.

CDR3 residues: CASSLAQEAFF. For the CDR3, the DNA is TGTGCCAGCAGTTTGGCCCAGGAAGCTTTCTTT. The genes are TRBV12-3 or TRBV12-4 and TRBJ1-1; the D is unclear. V was clipped by 3 bases and J by 8 bases, with 7 bases between them. The CDR3 runs 11 residues.